This TCR beta chain came from a study of T cells in Graves' hyperthyroidism and ophthalmopathy. Amplified TCR beta CDR3 regions derived from RNA transcripts. First-round RT-PCR with HTBI primers amplified the TCR CDR3 region. TCRdb redid the calling of the multiplex PCR reads with MiXCR, one entry per CDR3 protein. The data hold about 500,000 distinct CDR3 sequences, with 46% observed a single time. Findings and limits, study-wide: A 13 V-J model separated ophthalmopathy from stable hyperthyroidism. Blood samples included most of the expanded thyroid clonotypes exceeding 0.001.

V shed 5 bases and J 2 bases; nucleotides not matched to a gene: 3. The CDR3 has 13 residues. The germline gives CDR1 SGHNT, CDR2 YYREEE (reference sequence). Regarding this clonotype: Its antigen remains unidentified. Being one base from a much bigger clone, this may be a read error.

The chain employs TRBV5-4 and TRBJ2-5; TRBD1 agrees at 7 bases. Sequencing was carried out using peripheral blood or thyroid tissue (not recorded which). The TCR originated in an adult woman with Graves' disease, either hyperthyroidism or ophthalmopathy (not recorded which). Here the CDR3 reads CASRTRGQETQYF. DNA for the CDR3: TGTGCCAGCAGAACCAGGGGGCAAGAGACCCAGTACTTC. Variable domain in full (rest from reference TRBV5-4 and TRBJ2-5): ETGVTQSPTHLIKTRGQQVTLRCSSQSGHNTVSWYQQALGQGPQFIFQYYREEENGRGNFPPRFSGLQFPNYSSELNVNALELDDSALYLCASRTRGQETQYFGPGTRLLVL.